What follows are 11 T cell receptor beta chains derived from one specimen sequenced in a study of blood T cells in healthy people across ages. Through a sample-barcoded 5' primer and a J-beta primer mix, a second PCR was run for roughly 7 to 11 cycles. TCRdb used MiXCR to reprocess the 5' RACE reads, holding one entry per CDR3 protein. The data contain roughly 1.9 million distinct CDR3 sequences, roughly 43% of them singletons. The specimen sequenced was blood. The receptors shown here come from a human donor in good health.

The rearrangement joins TRBV7-2 to TRBJ1-4; a weak D match, TRBD1 (5 bases). The germline V and J ends were trimmed by 8 bases and 7 bases, with 14 bases remaining between them. The length of the CDR3 is 13 residues. Germline V gene lookup returns CDR1 SGHTA and CDR2 FQGNSA. The CDR3 sequence: CASSRGAGEKLFF. The DNA for the CDR3 is TGTGCCAGCTCGAGAGGGGCAGGTGAAAAACTGTTTTTT.

As for this clonotype: A much larger clone is a single base away; this may be a read error. This chain connects TRBV28 to TRBJ2-7; D is uncertain. Germline V CDR1 and CDR2: MDHEN, SYDVKM. V was clipped by 6 bases and J by 2 bases, with 14 bases between them. CDR3 size: 14 residues. CDR3 residues: CASRAPDITYEQYF. CDR3 coding DNA: TGTGCCAGCAGAGCCCCTGACATTACCTACGAGCAGTACTTC.

The genes are TRBV20-1 and TRBJ1-2, with D perhaps matching TRBD1 (5 bases). This CDR3 comprises 13 residues. Per germline, CDR1 DFQATT and CDR2 SNEGSKA (reference sequence). V shed 0 bases and J shed 3 bases, with 8 bases lying between them. The DNA of the CDR3 is TGCAGTGCTAGAGATGACAGTTACTATGGCTACACCTTC. Translating gives CSARDDSYYGYTF.

The chain recombines TRBV4-1 with TRBJ2-1; TRBD2 might be the D (6 bases). CDR3 length equals 15 residues. CDR1 and CDR2 (germline): MGHRA, YSYEKL. Trimming took off 4 bases at V and 0 bases at J, with 10 bases between the two ends. CDR3 sequence (DNA): TGCGCCAGCAGCCTAGCGGATCTCTCCTACAATGAGCAGTTCTTC. Protein sequence: CASSLADLSYNEQFF.

The chain combines TRBV4-3 with TRBJ2-4; the D gene could be TRBD1 or TRBD2 (5 bases each). CDR1 LGHNA and CDR2 YSLEER come from the germline V gene. The germline V and J ends were trimmed by 1 base and 6 bases, with 13 bases remaining between them. The CDR3 is 15 amino acids. The CDR3 DNA reads TGCGCCAGCAGCCAAGGTGAGGGCCAGGGAAACATTCAGTACTTC. Its protein is CASSQGEGQGNIQYF.

This clonotype occurred a few times. The V call is TRBV6-2 or TRBV6-3, the J call TRBJ2-5, with 8 bases fitting TRBD1. Germline lookup yields CDR1 MNHEY and CDR2 SVGEGT. This CDR3 has 13 amino acids. V was pared by 7 bases and J by 4 bases, with 5 bases of the junction left unmatched. CDR3 sequence reads: CASTYRGSETQYF. In nucleotides, the CDR3 is TGTGCCAGCACCTACAGGGGGTCAGAGACCCAGTACTTC.

This clonotype appeared a few times. Compared with germline, one end of the junction differs, possibly owing to a read error. For the CDR3, the DNA is TGTGCCAGTAGTTACTCTGCTAGCAATCAGCCCCAGCATTTT. It specifies CASSYSASNQPQHF. V usage is TRBV6-6 and J usage is TRBJ1-5, with D unresolved. Per germline, CDR1 MNHNY and CDR2 SVGAGI (reference sequence). The CDR3 consists of 14 residues.

This clonotype turned up a few times. The chain is built from TRBV12-3 or TRBV12-4 and TRBJ1-5, with D uncertain. The CDR3 spans 15 residues. The V gene lost 8 bases and the J gene lost 0 bases, with 14 bases spanning the gap. DNA for the CDR3: TGTGCCAGCCCCCGGCAGGTCTATAGCAATCAGCCCCAGCATTTT. This gives the protein CASPRQVYSNQPQHF.

This clonotype has more than one count but fewer than ten. This chain joins TRBV12-3 or TRBV12-4 and TRBJ1-2, with D unclear. Trimming took off 6 bases at V and 1 base at J, with 9 bases between the two ends. CDR3 length equals 13 residues. CDR3 residues: CASSPSDNYGYTF. DNA of the CDR3: TGTGCCAGCAGCCCTTCCGATAACTATGGCTACACCTTC.

The V and J genes are TRBV18 and TRBJ2-5; no reliable D call. Germline CDR1 and CDR2: KGHSH and LQKENI. V was shortened by 9 bases and J by 4 bases, with 15 bases between the two germline ends. This CDR3 spans 13 amino acids. CDR3 loop: CASSPAAGETQYF. CDR3 in DNA: TGTGCCAGTTCCCCCGCAGCCGGAGAGACCCAGTACTTC.

The chain combines TRBV28 with TRBJ1-1; 8 positions agree with TRBD1. V trimming: 6 bases; J trimming: 1 base; junction bases outside the gene matches: 10. Germline V gives CDR1 MDHEN, CDR2 SYDVKM. CDR3 size: 16 residues. The CDR3: CASSVLTGGENTEAFF. The CDR3 nucleotides read TGTGCCAGCAGCGTACTCACAGGGGGGGAGAACACTGAAGCTTTCTTT.